This T cell receptor beta chain comes out of a study of cytomegalovirus exposure and HLA in healthy donors. V was shortened by 2 bases and J by 1 base, with 16 bases between the two germline ends. CDR3 length equals 17 residues. Germline V gives CDR1 MNHEY, CDR2 SMNVEV (reference sequence). Study-level points and caveats: According to a later analysis, donors in an Asian-associated ancestry cluster reportedly had fewer N-insertions than the 666-donor mean. In a later analysis, V- and J-gene trimming of beta chains associated with a DCLRE1C missense variant, replicated independently.

This clone appeared a few times. The antigen is not known. The PCR used 60 Vbeta and 13 Jbeta primers. Sequencing was performed with immunoSEQ multiplex PCR; in TCRdb, only in-frame clones are kept and a portion is missing. The profile shows some 91,000 clones, 65% to 80% of them singletons. The clonotype comes from a man aged 40-49 years in good health and CMV-seropositive. The sequenced sample was PBMCs. The J gene is TRBJ2-3, the V gene TRBV27; weak D call: TRBD2 (6 bases). The CDR3 here is CASSLRGTSYGTDTQYF. CDR3 coding DNA: TGTGCCAGCAGTTTAAGGGGCACTAGCTATGGCACAGATACGCAGTATTTT.